Following are 18 T cell receptor beta chains from one sample sequenced in a study of T cell responses to AZD1222 COVID-19 vaccine. Method: immunoSEQ multiplex PCR; TCRdb's copy keeps in-frame clones and lacks some. The sample has more than 150,000 clones, about nine tenths seen once. Sequences were derived from peripheral blood, sampled on day 0 of AZD1222 vaccination. Source of these receptors: an adult in good health.

This clone has a single count. The chain employs TRBV6-5 and TRBJ2-3; TRBD2 is a possible D gene (6 bases). V lost 3 bases, J lost 1 base, and 8 bases lay in between. The CDR3 is made up of 14 amino acids. Germline lookup yields CDR1 MNHEY and CDR2 SVGAGI. CDR3 in amino acids: CASSYGGGTDTQYF. The DNA for the CDR3 is TGTGCCAGCAGTTATGGCGGGGGCACAGATACGCAGTATTTT.

The chain has TRBV28 and TRBJ2-4; TRBD2 matches at 7 bases. Germline V lookup: CDR1 MDHEN, CDR2 SYDVKM. The J segment lost 3 bases and the V segment lost 2 bases, leaving 7 bases of the junction unmatched. This CDR3 has 16 residues. The chain's CDR3 is CASSLDRLAVKNIQYF. The CDR3 nucleotides read TGTGCCAGCAGTTTAGATAGACTAGCTGTCAAAAACATTCAGTACTTC. Variable domain in full (rest from reference TRBV28 and TRBJ2-4): DVKVTQSSRYLVKRTGEKVFLECVQDMDHENMFWYRQDPGLGLRLIYFSYDVKMKEKGDIPEGYSVSREKKERFSLILESASTNQTSMYLCASSLDRLAVKNIQYFGAGTRLSVL.

V usage is TRBV5-1 and J usage is TRBJ2-7; 11 positions agree with TRBD1. CDR1 and CDR2 (germline): SGHRS, YFSETQ. There are 16 residues in the CDR3. V trimming: 0 bases; J trimming: 3 bases; junction bases outside the gene matches: 5. CDR3 in amino acids: CASSLAGQGAFYEQYF. The CDR3 DNA sequence: TGCGCCAGCAGCTTGGCAGGACAGGGGGCGTTCTACGAGCAGTACTTC.

The chain combines TRBV3-1 (or the pseudogene TRBV3-2) with TRBJ2-1, with TRBD2 matching over 10 bases. The CDR3 extends over 16 amino acids. In germline, CDR1 is LGHDT, CDR2 YNNKEL (reference sequence). V shed 2 bases, J shed 5 bases, and the junction held 6 bases outside the gene matches. The CDR3 DNA sequence: TGTGCCAGCAGCCAACGAATAGCGGGGGGTGACAATGAGCAGTTCTTC. It specifies CASSQRIAGGDNEQFF.

This chain uses TRBV7-2 with TRBJ1-1; D unresolved. This CDR3 is 16 amino acids long. V lost 4 bases to trimming and J lost 1 base, with 16 bases between them. CDR1 SGHTA and CDR2 FQGNSA come from the germline V gene. CDR3 loop: CASSSYLDDRNTEAFF. The CDR3 DNA reads TGTGCCAGCAGCTCATACCTTGACGATCGGAACACTGAAGCTTTCTTT.

This clone was seen a single time. The chain carries TRBV2 and TRBJ1-5; D might be TRBD1 (6 bases). This CDR3 has 14 amino acids. V was clipped by 6 bases and J by 4 bases, with 13 bases between them. Germline assignment: CDR1 SNHLY and CDR2 FYNNEI. CDR3 sequence reads: CASSAGTLNQPQHF. DNA of the CDR3: TGTGCCAGCAGCGCCGGGACACTTAATCAGCCCCAGCATTTT.

The J gene is TRBJ1-5, the V gene TRBV30, with D perhaps TRBD1 (6 bases). V dropped 0 bases and J dropped 5 bases, with 20 bases sitting between them. This CDR3 contains 17 residues. Per germline, CDR1 GTSNPN and CDR2 SVGIG (reference sequence). CDR3 sequence reads: CAWSVRAPRDTDQPQHF. The CDR3 nucleotides read TGTGCCTGGAGTGTGCGGGCACCGAGGGACACCGATCAGCCCCAGCATTTT.

The chain recombines TRBV7-2 with TRBJ2-7; tentatively, D is TRBD1 (6 bases). CDR3 length: 15 residues. V gave up 3 bases and J gave up 4 bases, with 16 bases separating them. From germline, CDR1 is SGHTA and CDR2 FQGNSA. The CDR3 loop is CASSFIHRDTYEQYF. The CDR3 bases are TGTGCCAGCAGCTTCATACACCGGGACACGTACGAGCAGTACTTC.

This chain joins TRBV3-1 (or the pseudogene TRBV3-2) and TRBJ2-7; no definite D call. The CDR3 has 14 residues. Germline CDR1 reads LGHDT; CDR2 reads YNNKEL (reference sequence). The V end was cut by 4 bases, the J end by 3 bases, with 13 bases between. In DNA form, the CDR3 reads TGTGCCAGCAGCCGTCGACGGGTTTTCTACGAGCAGTACTTC. It is translated as CASSRRRVFYEQYF.

J is TRBJ1-5 and V is TRBV4-2; D possibly corresponds to TRBD1 (6 bases). Trimming took off 1 base at V and 7 bases at J, with 14 bases between the two ends. This CDR3 is built from 15 residues. Germline assignment: CDR1 LGHNA and CDR2 YNFKEQ. The DNA of the CDR3 is TGTGCCAGCAGCCAAGCAGCGGGGGCAGGACAGCCCCAGCATTTT. It specifies CASSQAAGAGQPQHF.

This chain links TRBV27 with TRBJ1-2; 8 nucleotides align to TRBD1. Germline V gene sequence: CDR1 MNHEY, CDR2 SMNVEV (reference sequence). The CDR3 consists of 16 residues. The junction had 9 bases not matched to a gene; V was cut back by 2 bases and J by 4 bases. The CDR3 DNA reads TGTGCCAGCAGTTTAAGGTTCCAGGGGGCATCCTATGGCTACACCTTC. Encoded protein: CASSLRFQGASYGYTF.

The genes are TRBV7-2 and TRBJ2-5; unclear D gene. Between the trimmed V and J ends, which lost 1 base and 0 bases, there was a span of 6 bases. Germline V gene lookup returns CDR1 SGHTA and CDR2 FQGNSA. This CDR3 contains 14 residues. This chain's CDR3 is CASSLGFHQETQYF. The CDR3 DNA reads as TGTGCCAGCAGCTTAGGCTTCCACCAAGAGACCCAGTACTTC.

The rearrangement uses TRBV30 and TRBJ1-3, with D possibly TRBD1 on 5 matching bases. This CDR3 spans 12 amino acids. The germline V gene encodes CDR1 GTSNPN and CDR2 SVGIG (reference sequence). The CDR3 loop is CAWDPGGNTIYF. CDR3 coding DNA: TGTGCTTGGGACCCCGGCGGGAACACCATATATTTT.

The chain couples TRBV27 to TRBJ2-6; possibly TRBD1 for D (5 bases). The CDR3 sequence is 15 residues long. CDR1 and CDR2 (germline): MNHEY, SMNVEV (reference sequence). The germline V and J ends were trimmed by 2 bases and 4 bases, with 9 bases remaining between them. The CDR3 DNA reads as TGTGCCAGCAGTTTAACAGGTTCCGGGGCCAACGTCCTGACTTTC. This translates into CASSLTGSGANVLTF. Drawing the rest from reference TRBV27 and TRBJ2-6, the complete variable domain is EAQVTQNPRYLITVTGKKLTVTCSQNMNHEYMSWYRQDPGLGLRQIYYSMNVEVTDKGDVPEGYKVSRKEKRNFPLILESPSPNQTSLYFCASSLTGSGANVLTFGAGSRLTVL.

The rearrangement uses TRBV28 and TRBJ1-1; D is ambiguous. Trimming removed 3 bases from V and 11 bases from J, with 10 bases in between. Germline V gene lookup returns CDR1 MDHEN and CDR2 SYDVKM. This CDR3 contains 11 residues. The CDR3 DNA reads as TGTGCCAGCAGTTTCCGGGGAGCGGCTTTCTTT. This encodes CASSFRGAAFF. Full variable domain (remainder filled in from reference TRBV28 and TRBJ1-1): DVKVTQSSRYLVKRTGEKVFLECVQDMDHENMFWYRQDPGLGLRLIYFSYDVKMKEKGDIPEGYSVSREKKERFSLILESASTNQTSMYLCASSFRGAAFFGQGTRLTVV.

The rearrangement links TRBV27 to TRBJ2-3, with TRBD2 matching 9 bases. Germline CDR1 and CDR2: MNHEY and SMNVEV (reference sequence). With V trimmed by 5 bases and J by 2 bases, 5 bases remained unmatched. This CDR3 is built from 15 residues. The CDR3 is CASSATSGPTDTQYF. CDR3 DNA: TGTGCCAGCAGTGCAACTAGCGGGCCCACAGATACGCAGTATTTT.

The chain employs TRBV6-5 and TRBJ1-2; D is unresolved. V gave up 2 bases and J gave up 14 bases, with 18 bases separating them. This CDR3 is built from 13 residues. Germline loops: CDR1 MNHEY, CDR2 SVGAGI. For the CDR3, the DNA is TGTGCCAGCAGTTACGGGCAGACTTCTGATAAAACCTTC. It yields the protein CASSYGQTSDKTF.

This rearrangement joins TRBV7-2 to TRBJ2-5; TRBD2 matches 8 bases. J lost 4 bases, V lost 5 bases, and 9 bases had no gene match. Germline CDR1 and CDR2: SGHTA and FQGNSA. This CDR3 is built from 15 residues. The CDR3 protein is CASSNGGAFGETQYF. The CDR3 region has the DNA TGTGCCAGCAGCAACGGGGGGGCGTTTGGAGAGACCCAGTACTTC.